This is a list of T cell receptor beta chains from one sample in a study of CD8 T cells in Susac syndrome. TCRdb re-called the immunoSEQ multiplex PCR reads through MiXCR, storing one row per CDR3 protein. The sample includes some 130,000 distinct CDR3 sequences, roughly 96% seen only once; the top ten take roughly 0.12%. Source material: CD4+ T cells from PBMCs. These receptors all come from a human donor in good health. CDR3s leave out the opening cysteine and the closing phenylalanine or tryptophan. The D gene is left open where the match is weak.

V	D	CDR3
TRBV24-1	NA	ATSGANTGELF
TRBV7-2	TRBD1	ASRLTGNNEKLF
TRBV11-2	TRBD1	ASSRRQGQYEQY
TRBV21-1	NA	ASSRGTYYLTGETQY
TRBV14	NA	ASSERRRVAPSSYNEQF
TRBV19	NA	ASDSGWVTNTGELF
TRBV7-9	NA	ASSSTGNTGELF
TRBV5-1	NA	ASSWDGFTEAF
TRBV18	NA	ASSPMTGGLQETQY
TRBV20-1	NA	SARGLSGIVSYEQY